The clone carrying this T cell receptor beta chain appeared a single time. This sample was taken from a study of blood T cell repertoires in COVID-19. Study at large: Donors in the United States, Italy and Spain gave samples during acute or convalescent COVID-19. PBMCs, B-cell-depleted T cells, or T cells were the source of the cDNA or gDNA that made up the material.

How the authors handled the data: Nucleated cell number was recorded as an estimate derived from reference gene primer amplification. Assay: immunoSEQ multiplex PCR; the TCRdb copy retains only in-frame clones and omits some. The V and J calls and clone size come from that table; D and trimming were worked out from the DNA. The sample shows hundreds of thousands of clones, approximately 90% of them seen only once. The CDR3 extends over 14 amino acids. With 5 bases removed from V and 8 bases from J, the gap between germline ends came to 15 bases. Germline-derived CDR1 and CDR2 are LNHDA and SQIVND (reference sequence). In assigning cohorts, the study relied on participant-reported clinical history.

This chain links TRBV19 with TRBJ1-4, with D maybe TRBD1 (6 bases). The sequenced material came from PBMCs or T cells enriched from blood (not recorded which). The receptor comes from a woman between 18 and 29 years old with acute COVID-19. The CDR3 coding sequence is TGTGCCAGTAGTCAGGGGACGGTGGGGGAAAAACTGTTTTTT. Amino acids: CASSQGTVGEKLFF.